This T cell receptor beta chain was sequenced during a study of blood T cell repertoires in COVID-19. In the study overall: The origin of the acute and convalescent COVID-19 samples was the United States, Italy and Spain. PBMCs, B-cell-depleted T cells, or T cells were the source of the cDNA or gDNA that made up the material.

In the authors' methods: Estimation of nucleated cell counts was performed using reference gene primer amplification. Clones were sequenced by immunoSEQ multiplex PCR, and TCRdb holds only the in-frame ones, with some missing. Clone size and the V and J calls come from that table; the DNA yielded D and trimming. Of 250,000 to 400,000 clones listed, around 88% were seen once; the top ten hold approximately 1.8%. Germline lookup yields CDR1 MDHEN and CDR2 SYDVKM. CDR3 size: 15 residues. V lost 7 bases, J lost 8 bases, and 18 bases lay in between. Followed longitudinally, the Seattle patients had been enrolled during active infection.

The clonotype comes from a woman between 25 and 40 years old with COVID-19, enrolled during active disease. V usage is TRBV28 and J usage is TRBJ1-6, with a possible D match to TRBD1 (6 bases). The source material was peripheral blood. This chain's CDR3 is CASINTGPKYSPLHF. Written as DNA, the CDR3 is TGTGCCAGCATAAATACAGGGCCTAAGTATTCACCCCTCCACTTT.